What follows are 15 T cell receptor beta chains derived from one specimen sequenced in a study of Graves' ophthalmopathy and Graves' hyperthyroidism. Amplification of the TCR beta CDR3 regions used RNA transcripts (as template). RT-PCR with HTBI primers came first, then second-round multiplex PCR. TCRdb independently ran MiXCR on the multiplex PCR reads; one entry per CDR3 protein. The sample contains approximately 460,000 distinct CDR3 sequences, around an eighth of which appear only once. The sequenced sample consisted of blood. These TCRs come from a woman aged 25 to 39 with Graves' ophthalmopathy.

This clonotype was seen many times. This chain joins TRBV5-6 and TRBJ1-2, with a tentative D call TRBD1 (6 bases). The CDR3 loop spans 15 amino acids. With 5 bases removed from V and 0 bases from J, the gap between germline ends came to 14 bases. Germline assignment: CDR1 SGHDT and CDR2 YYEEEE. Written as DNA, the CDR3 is TGTGCCAGCAGAAGAGGGGGGGCGGCTAACTATGGCTACACCTTC. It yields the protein CASRRGGAANYGYTF.

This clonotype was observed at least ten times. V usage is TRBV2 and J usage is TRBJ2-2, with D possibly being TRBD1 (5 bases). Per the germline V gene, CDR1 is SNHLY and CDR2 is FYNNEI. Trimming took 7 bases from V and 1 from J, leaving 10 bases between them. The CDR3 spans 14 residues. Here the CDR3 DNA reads TGTGCCAGCACCGAAAGGGGGAACACCGGGGAGCTGTTTTTT. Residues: CASTERGNTGELFF.

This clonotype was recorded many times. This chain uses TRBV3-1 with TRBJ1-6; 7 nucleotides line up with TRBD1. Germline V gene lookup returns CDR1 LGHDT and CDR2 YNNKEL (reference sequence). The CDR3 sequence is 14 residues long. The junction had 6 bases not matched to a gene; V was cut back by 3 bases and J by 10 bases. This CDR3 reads CASSHRQGSSPLHF. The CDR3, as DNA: TGTGCCAGCAGCCATCGACAGGGTTCGTCACCCCTCCACTTT. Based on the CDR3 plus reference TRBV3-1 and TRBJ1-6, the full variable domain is DTAVSQTPKYLVTQMGNDKSIKCEQNLGHDTMYWYKQDSKKFLKIMFSYNNKELIINETVPNRFSPKSPDKAHLNLHINSLELGDSAVYFCASSHRQGSSPLHFGNGTRLTVT.

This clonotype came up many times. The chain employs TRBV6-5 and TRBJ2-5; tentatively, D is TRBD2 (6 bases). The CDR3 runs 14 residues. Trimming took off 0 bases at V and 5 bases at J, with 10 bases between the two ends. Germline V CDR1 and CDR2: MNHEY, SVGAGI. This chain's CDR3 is CASSYSRGMETQYF. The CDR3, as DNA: TGTGCCAGCAGTTACTCCCGCGGGATGGAGACCCAGTACTTC.

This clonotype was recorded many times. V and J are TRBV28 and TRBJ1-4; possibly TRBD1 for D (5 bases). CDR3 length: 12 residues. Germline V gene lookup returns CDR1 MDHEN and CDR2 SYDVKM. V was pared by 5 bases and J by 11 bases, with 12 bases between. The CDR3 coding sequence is TGTGCCAGCAGTCCCCCACGGGGCAAACTGTTTTTT. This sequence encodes CASSPPRGKLFF. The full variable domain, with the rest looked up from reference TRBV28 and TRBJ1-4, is DVKVTQSSRYLVKRTGEKVFLECVQDMDHENMFWYRQDPGLGLRLIYFSYDVKMKEKGDIPEGYSVSREKKERFSLILESASTNQTSMYLCASSPPRGKLFFGSGTQLSVL.

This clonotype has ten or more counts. The CDR3 DNA reads as TGTGCCAGCAGTCCCTTCGGACAGGGCGCCAAAAACATTCAGTACTTC. Translated, it gives CASSPFGQGAKNIQYF. This rearrangement joins TRBV5-4 to TRBJ2-4; 8 bases map to TRBD1. CDR1 is SGHNT, CDR2 YYREEE, per germline (reference sequence). There are 16 residues in the CDR3. Trimming at V came to 5 bases and at J to 1 base, leaving 8 bases not matched to a gene.

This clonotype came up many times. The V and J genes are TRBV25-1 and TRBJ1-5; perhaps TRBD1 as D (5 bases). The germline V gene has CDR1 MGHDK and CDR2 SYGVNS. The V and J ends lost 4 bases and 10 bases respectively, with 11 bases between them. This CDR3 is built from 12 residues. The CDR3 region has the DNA TGTGCCAGCAGTGGTTCAGGGAAACCCCAGCATTTT. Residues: CASSGSGKPQHF.

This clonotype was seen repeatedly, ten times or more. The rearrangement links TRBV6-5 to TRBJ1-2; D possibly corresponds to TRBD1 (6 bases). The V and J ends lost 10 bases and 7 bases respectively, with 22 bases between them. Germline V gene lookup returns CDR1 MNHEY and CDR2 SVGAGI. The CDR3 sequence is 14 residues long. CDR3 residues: CATIIQGGHGGYTF. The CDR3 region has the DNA TGTGCCACCATTATACAGGGCGGGCACGGTGGCTACACCTTC.

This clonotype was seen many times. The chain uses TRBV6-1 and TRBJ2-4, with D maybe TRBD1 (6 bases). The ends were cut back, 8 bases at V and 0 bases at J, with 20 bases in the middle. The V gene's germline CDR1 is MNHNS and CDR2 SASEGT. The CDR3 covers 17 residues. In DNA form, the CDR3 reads TGTGCCAGCGCATCCGGGACAAAAGTCCTAGCCAAAAACATTCAGTACTTC. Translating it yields CASASGTKVLAKNIQYF.

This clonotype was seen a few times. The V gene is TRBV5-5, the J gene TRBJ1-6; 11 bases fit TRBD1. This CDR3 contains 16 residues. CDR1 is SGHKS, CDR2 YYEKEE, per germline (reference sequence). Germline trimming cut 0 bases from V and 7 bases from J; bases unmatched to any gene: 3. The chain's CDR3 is CASSLGGTGGNSPLHF. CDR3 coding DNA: TGTGCCAGCAGCTTGGGCGGGACAGGGGGGAATTCACCCCTCCACTTT. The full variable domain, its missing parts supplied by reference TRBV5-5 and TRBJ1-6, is DAGVTQSPTHLIKTRGQQVTLRCSPISGHKSVSWYQQVLGQGPQFIFQYYEKEERGRGNFPDRFSARQFPNYSSELNVNALLLGDSALYLCASSLGGTGGNSPLHFGNGTRLTVT.

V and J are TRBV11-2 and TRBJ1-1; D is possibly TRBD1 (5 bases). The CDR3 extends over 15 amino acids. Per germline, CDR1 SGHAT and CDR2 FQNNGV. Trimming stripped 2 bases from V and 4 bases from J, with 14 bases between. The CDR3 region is CASSLIRAGGTEAFF. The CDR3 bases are TGTGCCAGCAGCTTAATCCGGGCTGGGGGCACTGAAGCTTTCTTT.

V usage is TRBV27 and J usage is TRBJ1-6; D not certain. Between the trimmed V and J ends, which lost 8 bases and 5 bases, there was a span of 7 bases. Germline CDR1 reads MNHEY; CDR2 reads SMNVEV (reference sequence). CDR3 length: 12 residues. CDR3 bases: TGTGCCAGCTCCGACCATAATTCACCCCTCCACTTT. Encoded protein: CASSDHNSPLHF.

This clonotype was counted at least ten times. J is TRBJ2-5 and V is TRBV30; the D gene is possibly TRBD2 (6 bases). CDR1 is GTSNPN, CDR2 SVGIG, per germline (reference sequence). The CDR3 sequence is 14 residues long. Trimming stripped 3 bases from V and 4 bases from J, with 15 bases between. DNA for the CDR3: TGTGCCTGGAGGGAGGGTTTCTATCGAGAGACCCAGTACTTC. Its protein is CAWREGFYRETQYF.

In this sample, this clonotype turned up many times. CDR3 sequence reads: CATSDRGPSGRVDEQYF. CDR3 DNA: TGTGCCACCAGTGATCGGGGGCCTAGCGGGAGAGTTGACGAGCAGTACTTC. The gene calls are TRBV24-1 and TRBJ2-7; 10 nucleotides agree with TRBD2. Unmatched junction bases numbered 12, after V lost 3 bases and J lost 5 bases. In germline, CDR1 is KGHDR, CDR2 SFDVKD. The CDR3 has 17 amino acids.

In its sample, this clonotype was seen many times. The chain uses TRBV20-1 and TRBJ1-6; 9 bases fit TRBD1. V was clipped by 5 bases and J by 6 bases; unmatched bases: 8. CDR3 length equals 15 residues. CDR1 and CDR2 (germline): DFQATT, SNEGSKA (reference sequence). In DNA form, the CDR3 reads TGCAGTGCTCCTACTGGGGGACAGGGTAATTCACCCCTCCACTTT. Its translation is CSAPTGGQGNSPLHF.